There are many counts of the clone carrying this T cell receptor beta chain. These data are taken from a study of CD4 and CD8 cells across lung adenocarcinoma regions. Samples came from patients with localized non-small cell lung adenocarcinoma. The CDR3 is 17 residues long. Germline CDR1 is SGHVS and CDR2 is FQNEAQ. V lost 5 bases to trimming and J lost 2 bases; unmatched junction nucleotides: 7. A single record per CDR3 protein comes from TCRdb applying MiXCR to the PCR reads. This table has over 6,500 distinct CDR3 sequences, 53% appearing once. Sequencing was carried out using CD8+ T cells from the center of a lung tumor. The origin of this receptor is a male donor with lung adenocarcinoma. The CD4 and CD8 labels of this study may be unreliable. The chain links TRBV7-8 to TRBJ2-1, with 12 bases lining up with TRBD2. The CDR3 is CASSRRGLAGTYNEQFF. Written as DNA, the CDR3 is TGTGCCAGCAGCCGTAGAGGACTAGCGGGAACCTACAATGAGCAGTTCTTC.